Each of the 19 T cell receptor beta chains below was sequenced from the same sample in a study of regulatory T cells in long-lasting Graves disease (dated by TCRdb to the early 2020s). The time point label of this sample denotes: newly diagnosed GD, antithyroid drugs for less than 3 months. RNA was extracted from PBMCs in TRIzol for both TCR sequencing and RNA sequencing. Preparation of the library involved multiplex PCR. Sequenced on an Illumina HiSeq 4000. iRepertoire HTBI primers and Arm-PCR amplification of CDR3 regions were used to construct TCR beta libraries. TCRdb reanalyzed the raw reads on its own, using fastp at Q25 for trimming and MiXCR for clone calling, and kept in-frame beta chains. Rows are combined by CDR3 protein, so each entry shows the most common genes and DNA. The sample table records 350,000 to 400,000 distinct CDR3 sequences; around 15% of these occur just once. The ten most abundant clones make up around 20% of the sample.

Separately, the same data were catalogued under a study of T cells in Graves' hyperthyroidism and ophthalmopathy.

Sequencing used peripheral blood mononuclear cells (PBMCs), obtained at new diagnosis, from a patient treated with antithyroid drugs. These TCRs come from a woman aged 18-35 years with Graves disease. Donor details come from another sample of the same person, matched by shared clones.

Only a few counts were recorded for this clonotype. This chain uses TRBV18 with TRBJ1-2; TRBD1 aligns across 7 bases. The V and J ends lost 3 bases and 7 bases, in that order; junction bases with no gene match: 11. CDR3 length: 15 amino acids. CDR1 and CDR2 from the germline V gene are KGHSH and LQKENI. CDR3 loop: CASSPSPTQGGGYTF. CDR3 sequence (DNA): TGTGCCAGCTCACCTTCGCCCACCCAGGGGGGTGGCTACACCTTC.

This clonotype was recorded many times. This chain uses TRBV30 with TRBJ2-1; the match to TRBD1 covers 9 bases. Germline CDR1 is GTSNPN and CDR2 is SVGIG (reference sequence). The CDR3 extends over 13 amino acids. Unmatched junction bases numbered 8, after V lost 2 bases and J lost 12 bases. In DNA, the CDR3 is TGTGCCTGGAGTACTCCTCAGGACAGGGGGCAGTTCTTC. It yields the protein CAWSTPQDRGQFF.

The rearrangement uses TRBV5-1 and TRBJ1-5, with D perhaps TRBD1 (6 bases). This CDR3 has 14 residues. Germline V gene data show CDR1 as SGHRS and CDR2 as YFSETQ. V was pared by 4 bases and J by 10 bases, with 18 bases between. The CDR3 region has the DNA TGCGCCAGCAGCGTGGACAGTGAATCTGACCCCCAGCATTTT. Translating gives CASSVDSESDPQHF.

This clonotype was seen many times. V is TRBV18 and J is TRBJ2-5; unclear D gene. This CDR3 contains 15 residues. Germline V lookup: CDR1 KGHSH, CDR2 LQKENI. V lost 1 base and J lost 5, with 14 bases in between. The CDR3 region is CASSPRQIFRETQYF. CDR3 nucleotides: TGTGCCAGCTCACCACGGCAGATATTCAGGGAGACCCAGTACTTC.

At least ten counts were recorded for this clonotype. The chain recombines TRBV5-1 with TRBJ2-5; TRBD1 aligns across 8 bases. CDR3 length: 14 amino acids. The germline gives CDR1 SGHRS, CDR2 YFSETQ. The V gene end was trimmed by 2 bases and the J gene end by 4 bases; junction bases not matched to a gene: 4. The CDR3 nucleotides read TGCGCCAGCAGCTTCAGGGGGCGCGGAGAGACCCAGTACTTC. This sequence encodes CASSFRGRGETQYF.

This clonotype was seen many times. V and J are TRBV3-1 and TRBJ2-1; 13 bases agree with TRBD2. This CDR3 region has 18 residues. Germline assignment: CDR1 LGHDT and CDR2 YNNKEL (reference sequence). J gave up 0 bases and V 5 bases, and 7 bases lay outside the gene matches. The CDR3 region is CASSTWTSGRASYNEQFF. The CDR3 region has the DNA TGTGCCAGCAGCACCTGGACTAGCGGGAGAGCCTCCTACAATGAGCAGTTCTTC.

As DNA, the CDR3 is TGTGCCAGCAGTGAGCCGTATTACAATGAGCAGTTCTTC. Translation: CASSEPYYNEQFF. The V gene is TRBV6-2 or TRBV6-3, the J gene TRBJ2-1; D gene ambiguous. V was clipped by 5 bases and J by 4 bases, with 9 bases between them. The V gene's germline CDR1 is MNHEY and CDR2 SVGEGT. The CDR3 contains 13 residues.

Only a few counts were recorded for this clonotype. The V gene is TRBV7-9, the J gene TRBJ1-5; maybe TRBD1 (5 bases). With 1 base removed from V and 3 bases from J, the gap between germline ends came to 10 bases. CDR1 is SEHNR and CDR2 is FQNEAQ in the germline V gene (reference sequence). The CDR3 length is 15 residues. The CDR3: CASSLGGKVNQPQHF. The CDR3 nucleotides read TGTGCCAGCAGCTTAGGGGGGAAAGTCAATCAGCCCCAGCATTTT. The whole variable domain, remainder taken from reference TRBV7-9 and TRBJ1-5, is DTGVSQNPRHKITKRGQNVTFRCDPISEHNRLYWYRQTLGQGPEFLTYFQNEAQLEKSRLLSDRFSAERPKGSFSTLEIQRTEQGDSAMYLCASSLGGKVNQPQHFGDGTRLSIL.

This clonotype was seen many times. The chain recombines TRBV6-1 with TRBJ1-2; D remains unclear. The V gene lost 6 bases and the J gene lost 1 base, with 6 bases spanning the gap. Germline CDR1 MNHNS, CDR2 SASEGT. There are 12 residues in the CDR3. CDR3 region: CASREGNYGYTF. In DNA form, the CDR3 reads TGTGCCAGCAGAGAGGGTAACTATGGCTACACCTTC.

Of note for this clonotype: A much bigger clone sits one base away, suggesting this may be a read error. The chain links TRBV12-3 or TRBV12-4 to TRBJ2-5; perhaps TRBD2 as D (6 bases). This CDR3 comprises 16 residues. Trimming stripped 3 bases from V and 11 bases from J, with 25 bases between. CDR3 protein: CASSLRLQEGPTSQYF. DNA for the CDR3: TGTGCCAGCAGTTTGCGTTTGCAGGAGGGCCCCACGTCACAGTACTTC.

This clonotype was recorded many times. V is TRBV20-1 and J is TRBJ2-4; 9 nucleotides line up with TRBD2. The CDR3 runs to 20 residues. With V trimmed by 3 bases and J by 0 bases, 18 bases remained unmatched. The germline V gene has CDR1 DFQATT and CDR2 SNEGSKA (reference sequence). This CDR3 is CSASRPLASGVNIAKNIQYF. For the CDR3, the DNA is TGCAGTGCTAGTCGCCCGTTGGCTAGCGGGGTGAATATAGCCAAAAACATTCAGTACTTC.

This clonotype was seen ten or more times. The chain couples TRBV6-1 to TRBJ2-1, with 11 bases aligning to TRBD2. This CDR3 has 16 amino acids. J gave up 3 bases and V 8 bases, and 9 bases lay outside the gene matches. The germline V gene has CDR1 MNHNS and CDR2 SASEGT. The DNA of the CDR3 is TGTGCCAGCTACGGGGGACTAGCGGCCCTCTACAATGAGCAGTTCTTC. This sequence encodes CASYGGLAALYNEQFF.

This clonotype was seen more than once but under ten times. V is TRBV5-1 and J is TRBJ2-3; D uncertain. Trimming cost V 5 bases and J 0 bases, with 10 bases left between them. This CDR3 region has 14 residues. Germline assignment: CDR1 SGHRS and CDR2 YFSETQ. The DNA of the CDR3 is TGCGCCAGCAGAATCCAGCCTAGCACAGATACGCAGTATTTT. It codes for CASRIQPSTDTQYF.

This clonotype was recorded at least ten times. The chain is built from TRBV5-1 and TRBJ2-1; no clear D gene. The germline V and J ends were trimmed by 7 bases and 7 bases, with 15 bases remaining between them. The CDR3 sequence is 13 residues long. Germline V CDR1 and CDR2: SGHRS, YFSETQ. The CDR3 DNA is TGCGCCAGCCGCCAAGGAACTAATAATGAGCAGTTCTTC. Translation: CASRQGTNNEQFF.

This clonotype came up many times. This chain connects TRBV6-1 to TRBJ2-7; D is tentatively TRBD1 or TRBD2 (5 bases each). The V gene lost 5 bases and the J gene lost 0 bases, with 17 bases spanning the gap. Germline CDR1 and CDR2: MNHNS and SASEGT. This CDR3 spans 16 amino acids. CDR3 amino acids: CASSTRPGQSSYEQYF. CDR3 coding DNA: TGTGCCAGCAGTACCCGACCGGGGCAGAGCTCCTACGAGCAGTACTTC.

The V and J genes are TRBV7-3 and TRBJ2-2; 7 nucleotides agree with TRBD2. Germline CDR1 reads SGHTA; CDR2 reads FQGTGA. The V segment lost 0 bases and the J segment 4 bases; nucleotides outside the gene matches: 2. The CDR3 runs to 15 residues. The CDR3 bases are TGTGCCAGCAGCTTAACAAGCGGGACCACCGGGGAGCTGTTTTTT. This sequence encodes CASSLTSGTTGELFF.

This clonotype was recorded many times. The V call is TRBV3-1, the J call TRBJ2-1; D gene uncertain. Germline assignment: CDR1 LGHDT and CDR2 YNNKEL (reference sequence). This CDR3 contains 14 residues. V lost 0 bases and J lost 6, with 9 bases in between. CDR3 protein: CASSQEVAANEQFF. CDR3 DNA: TGTGCCAGCAGCCAAGAAGTAGCAGCCAATGAGCAGTTCTTC.

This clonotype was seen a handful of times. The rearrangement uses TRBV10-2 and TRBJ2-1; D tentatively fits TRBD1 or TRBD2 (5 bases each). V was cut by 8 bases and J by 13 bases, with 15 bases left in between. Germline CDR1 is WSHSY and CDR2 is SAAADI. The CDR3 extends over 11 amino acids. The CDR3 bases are TGCGCCAGCCATCTGGGGGAATCTCAGTTCTTC. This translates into CASHLGESQFF.

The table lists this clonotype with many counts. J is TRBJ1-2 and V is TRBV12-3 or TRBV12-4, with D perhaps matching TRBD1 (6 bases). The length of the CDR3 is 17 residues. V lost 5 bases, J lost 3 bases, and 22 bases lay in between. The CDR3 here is CASSPGTRMWPDYGYTF. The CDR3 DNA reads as TGTGCCAGCAGTCCCGGGACACGGATGTGGCCCGACTATGGCTACACCTTC.